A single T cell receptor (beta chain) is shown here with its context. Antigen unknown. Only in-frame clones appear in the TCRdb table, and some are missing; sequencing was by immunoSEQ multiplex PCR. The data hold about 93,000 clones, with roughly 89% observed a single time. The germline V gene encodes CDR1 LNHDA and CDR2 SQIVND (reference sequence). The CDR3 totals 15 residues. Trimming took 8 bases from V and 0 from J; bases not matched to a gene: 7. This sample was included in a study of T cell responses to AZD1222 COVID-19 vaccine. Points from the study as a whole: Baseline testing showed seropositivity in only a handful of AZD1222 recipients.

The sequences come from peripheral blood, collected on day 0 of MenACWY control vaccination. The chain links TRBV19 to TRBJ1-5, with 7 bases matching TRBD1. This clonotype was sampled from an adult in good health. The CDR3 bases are TGTGCCAGTCAGGGGGGGCGGAGTAGCAATCAGCCCCAGCATTTT. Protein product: CASQGGRSSNQPQHF.